This T cell receptor beta chain was sequenced for a study of cytomegalovirus exposure and HLA in healthy donors. The CDR3 is 16 amino acids. Germline V gene sequence: CDR1 SGHRS, CDR2 YFSETQ. V shed 3 bases and J 4 bases; nucleotides not matched to a gene: 7. A note on this clone: Its specificity is not known.

Study-wide findings and caveats: Investigators reported approximately 170 TCR beta chains as tied to cytomegalovirus. Reports indicated that the classifier achieved high specificity and sensitivity in diagnosing cytomegalovirus status. In a later analysis, HLA-associated TCR beta chains were more clonally expanded than equally common others.

The PCR ran on 60 Vbeta and 13 Jbeta primers. The protocol was immunoSEQ multiplex PCR, while the TCRdb copy is restricted to in-frame clones and leaves out a portion. The sample has roughly 180,000 clones, around 75% seen once. The sequence was collected from a female donor in good health and CMV-seronegative. Sequencing input: PBMCs. V and J are TRBV5-1 and TRBJ1-4; TRBD1 agrees at 9 bases. The CDR3 sequence is CASSSGGTGRNEKLFF. In DNA form, the CDR3 reads TGCGCCAGCAGCTCCGGGGGGACAGGGCGTAATGAAAAACTGTTTTTT.